This T cell receptor (beta chain) was profiled in a study of CD8+ T cells in alopecia areata. Study information: Patients took tofacitinib for 6 to 18 months, followed by 6 drug-free months. Findings and limits, study-wide: Compared with normal scalp, lesional scalp had higher clonality and more expanded CD8+ clones.

The treatment denotes: oral pan-JAK inhibitor, 5-10 mg twice daily. Germline loops: CDR1 MNHNS, CDR2 SASEGT. The CDR3 extends over 15 amino acids. Between the trimmed V and J ends, which lost 4 bases and 3 bases, there was a span of 14 bases. Regarding this clone: Its antigen remains unknown.

RNA extraction was followed by reverse transcription into cDNA, which acted as the sequencing template. Sequenced by immunoSEQ multiplex PCR; TCRdb stores in-frame clones only, minus some. This sample carries about 270,000 clones, 60% of them seen once, and the ten largest clones take about 0.88%. Sequencing was performed on CD4+ T cells sorted from blood, taken at approximately week 51, from a patient treated with tofacitinib. The TCR originated in a human donor with alopecia areata. The rearrangement uses TRBV6-1 and TRBJ2-3; D not certain. CDR3: CASSGSRGSTDTQYF. DNA of the CDR3: TGTGCCAGCAGTGGGAGCCGTGGGTCGACAGATACGCAGTATTTT.